These T cell receptor beta chains were read from a single sample in a study of blood T cell repertoires in COVID-19. The table came from immunoSEQ multiplex PCR; TCRdb's copy has only in-frame clones and leaves some out. The sample includes a few hundred thousand clones, more than 75% seen only once; the top ten take 1%. Sequences were obtained from peripheral blood. Receptors were obtained from a man aged 50-59 years with active or convalescent COVID-19. Each CDR3 is given with its conserved first and last residue. D genes are given only for firm matches. The size entry is marked missing in some rows and otherwise reads once, few, many or a size class.

TGTGCCAGCAGCGTAGCTATACAGAACTATGGCTACACCTTC CASSVAIQNYGYTF NA TRBJ1-2 NA TRBV9
TGCAGTGCTAGGGAGGACACTGAAGCTTTCTTT CSAREDTEAFF NA TRBJ1-1 NA TRBV20-1
TGTGCCAGCAGCCTAGGGAGGGGGCTGGGCTACACCTTC CASSLGRGLGYTF few TRBJ1-2 TRBD1 TRBV11-2
TGTGCCAGCAGCCCCCCCGCGGGAGTGGCCGGGGAGCTGTTTTTT CASSPPAGVAGELFF few TRBJ2-2 TRBD2 TRBV11-3
TGTGCCAGCAGCGCGGGAGGCGGGGGACGCACAGATACGCAGTATTTT CASSAGGGGRTDTQYF NA TRBJ2-3 TRBD2 TRBV9
TGTGCCAGCAGTTTAGTAGATTCACCCCTCCACTTT CASSLVDSPLHF NA TRBJ1-6 NA TRBV12-3/TRBV12-4
TGTGCCAGCAGCTTGGCGGCCAGGGGGCCCCCCACTGAAGCTTTCTTT CASSLAARGPPTEAFF NA TRBJ1-1 TRBD1 TRBV5-6
TGCGCCAGCAGCCCCGGGACCAGGGGTTCACCCCTCCACTTT CASSPGTRGSPLHF NA TRBJ1-6 NA TRBV5-1
TGTGCCAGCAGCTTAGGTAGCGGGAGGGTAAATGAGCAGTTCTTC CASSLGSGRVNEQFF NA TRBJ2-1 TRBD2 TRBV7-9
TGTGCCAGCAGCCAACAGGGCTGGGGCAATCAGCCCCAGCATTTT CASSQQGWGNQPQHF NA TRBJ1-5 NA TRBV7-2
TGTGCCAGCTCCTCCGGGGGAAGAACTGAAGCTTTCTTT CASSSGGRTEAFF NA TRBJ1-1 NA TRBV18
TGTGCCAGCAGCCCGTCGGGGGGCCGCTCCTACAATGAGCAGTTCTTC CASSPSGGRSYNEQFF once TRBJ2-1 NA TRBV11-3
TGCGCCAGCAGCCTTGAGGGTTTTACCTACGAGCAGTACTTC CASSLEGFTYEQYF NA TRBJ2-7 NA TRBV5-1
TGCGCCAGCAGCTCGATGGCAAAAGATACGCAGTATTTT CASSSMAKDTQYF NA TRBJ2-3 NA TRBV5-1
TGTGCCAGCAGTCCACGGGAGGGAAATAACTATGGCTACACCTTC CASSPREGNNYGYTF few TRBJ1-2 NA TRBV28
TGTGCCAGCAGTTTATATCAGGGAACCAAAGGGGAGACCCAGTACTTC CASSLYQGTKGETQYF NA TRBJ2-5 NA TRBV27
TGTGCCAGCAGTTCACGACAGGGGGGAACCGGGGAGCTGTTTTTT CASSSRQGGTGELFF NA TRBJ2-2 TRBD1 TRBV7-9
TGTGCCAGCAGTTACGGGAGGTCCTACAATGAGCAGTTCTTC CASSYGRSYNEQFF once TRBJ2-1 NA TRBV6-5
TGTGCCAGCAGCTTAGCGCGGGACAGGACGTCTTCGTGGGAGCCCTACAATGAGCAGTTCTTC CASSLARDRTSSWEPYNEQFF NA TRBJ2-1 TRBD1 TRBV7-8
TGTGCCAGCTCACCGCTAGCGGGGGGCACAGATACGCAGTATTTT CASSPLAGGTDTQYF once TRBJ2-3 TRBD2 TRBV18
TGTGCCAGCAGCCTTCAACGCCGGGAGGGGAACACTGAAGCTTTCTTT CASSLQRREGNTEAFF NA TRBJ1-1 NA TRBV7-6
TGTGCCAGCAGTTACTCGTTGACAGGGGGATACTATGGCTACACCTTC CASSYSLTGGYYGYTF NA TRBJ1-2 TRBD1 TRBV6-5
TGCAGCGTTTACAGTAGCACAGATACGCAGTATTTT CSVYSSTDTQYF NA TRBJ2-3 NA TRBV29-1
TGTGCCAGCAGTTACCTAAAGAGGGCAGTGAGACAGCCCCAGCATTTT CASSYLKRAVRQPQHF NA TRBJ1-5 NA TRBV6-5
TGTGCCAGCAGCCGCATAGATCTGGGAGGGGACACTGAAGCTTTCTTT CASSRIDLGGDTEAFF NA TRBJ1-1 NA TRBV7-9
TGTGCCAGCAGCCCGGGACAGCCACAGGTGGGCTATGGCTACACCTTC CASSPGQPQVGYGYTF NA TRBJ1-2 TRBD1 TRBV4-2
TGTGCCAGCTCACCTTCAGGGGATAATGAAAAACTGTTTTTT CASSPSGDNEKLFF NA TRBJ1-4 NA TRBV18
TGCGCCAGCAGCCCCGGACAGGGGTTAGGCGAGCAGTACTTC CASSPGQGLGEQYF NA TRBJ2-7 TRBD1 TRBV5-1
TGTGCCAGCAGCTTACAGGGCGGGAGGGGTTACAATGAGCAGTTCTTC CASSLQGGRGYNEQFF NA TRBJ2-1 TRBD2 TRBV7-2
TGTGCCAGCAGCAAAGAGGAACGTGCAGGGCTCAACACTGAAGCTTTCTTT CASSKEERAGLNTEAFF NA TRBJ1-1 NA TRBV21-1
TGTGCCAGCAGTGACCTTCGGGACAGGGGGCGTCCCGGGGAGCTGTTTTTT CASSDLRDRGRPGELFF NA TRBJ2-2 TRBD1 TRBV25-1
TGTGCCAGCAAGAGGGAGGTGAACACTGAAGCTTTCTTT CASKREVNTEAFF NA TRBJ1-1 NA TRBV2
TGTGCCAGCAGTGTGGGCCAATCCACAGATACGCAGTATTTT CASSVGQSTDTQYF NA TRBJ2-3 NA TRBV2
TGCGCCAGCAGCTTGATCCCTAATCAGCCCCAGCATTTT CASSLIPNQPQHF NA TRBJ1-5 NA TRBV5-1
TGTGCCAGCAGTTACGGGACTACTGGGGCCAACGTCCTGACTTTC CASSYGTTGANVLTF once TRBJ2-6 TRBD2 TRBV6-2/TRBV6-3
TGTGCCAGCAGCTTAACGTCCGGGGGTCTCCCCTACGAGCAGTACTTC CASSLTSGGLPYEQYF once TRBJ2-7 NA TRBV7-8
TGTGCCAGCTCACTAACTGAGACAGGGGACTATGGCTACACCTTC CASSLTETGDYGYTF NA TRBJ1-2 TRBD1 TRBV18
TGTGCCAGCAGCTTAACCAGGAACACTGAAGCTTTCTTT CASSLTRNTEAFF NA TRBJ1-1 NA TRBV11-2
TGTGCCAGCAGCAAAAGCGGGAGCTCCTACAATGAGCAGTTCTTC CASSKSGSSYNEQFF NA TRBJ2-1 TRBD2 TRBV7-9
TGTGCCAGCAGCCTATACCCTGGGACACCCCCCGAGACTGAAGCTTTCTTT CASSLYPGTPPETEAFF NA TRBJ1-1 NA TRBV5-5
TGCGCCAGCAGCTCGGGTAGCAATCAGCCCCAGCATTTT CASSSGSNQPQHF NA TRBJ1-5 NA TRBV5-1
TGTGCCAGCAGTGAAAAACTTGGTGCCAGGGGAGATCAGCCCCAGCATTTT CASSEKLGARGDQPQHF NA TRBJ1-5 NA TRBV6-1
TGTGCCAGCAGCTTAGGGCGACAGTACAATGAGCAGTTCTTC CASSLGRQYNEQFF NA TRBJ2-1 NA TRBV11-3
TGTGCCAGCAGCCCATACGAGGGTAGTATAGGAGGCAATCAGCCCCAGCATTTT CASSPYEGSIGGNQPQHF NA TRBJ1-5 NA TRBV6-2/TRBV6-3
TGTGCCAGCAGTGAGGCAGGGAGGTTGGTCGAGCAGTACTTC CASSEAGRLVEQYF NA TRBJ2-7 NA TRBV28
TGTGCCAGCAGACGGGACAGAGGCTCCTACGAGCAGTACTTC CASRRDRGSYEQYF NA TRBJ2-7 TRBD1 TRBV2
TGTGCCAGCAGTATCGGACAGACTAGCAATCAGCCCCAGCATTTT CASSIGQTSNQPQHF once TRBJ1-5 NA TRBV2